The 27 T cell receptor beta chains reported below all come from one sample, sequenced in a study of T cells in Graves' hyperthyroidism and ophthalmopathy (dated by TCRdb to about 2019). The library came from multiplex PCR. The run used an Illumina HiSeq 2000. The TCR beta CDR3 regions were amplified from the RNA transcripts. For the first round of RT-PCR on the TCR CDR3, the HTBI primer set was used together with the Qiagen OneStep RT-PCR kit. Using fastp trimming at Q25 and MiXCR clonotype assembly, TCRdb reanalyzed the public sequencing data and kept in-frame beta chains. Identical CDR3 protein sequences are pooled into one entry, listed with their most common genes and DNA. In this sample the table shows 620,000 or so distinct CDR3 sequences, around 15% of which occur a single time. The ten top clones hold around 12% of the sample. Input material: blood. These receptors were collected from a woman between 50 and 59 years old with Graves' ophthalmopathy.

A few counts support this clonotype. A clone one base away is much larger, so this may be a read error. The CDR3 sequence is CASSYFPSGTYGQFF. DNA of the CDR3: TGTGCCAGCAGTTACTTCCCTAGCGGGACCTATGGGCAGTTCTTC. This chain connects TRBV6-5 to TRBJ2-1; 9 nucleotides align to TRBD2. J gave up 12 bases and V 1 base, and 10 bases lay outside the gene matches. The germline V gene encodes CDR1 MNHEY and CDR2 SVGAGI. This CDR3 has 15 residues.

The genes are TRBV7-2 and TRBJ2-1; TRBD2 aligns across 14 bases. The CDR3 has 17 residues. Germline CDR1 and CDR2: SGHTA and FQGNSA. The ends lost 3 bases at V and 4 bases at J; junction bases unmatched: 5. The CDR3 protein is CASSLSGTSGSYNEQFF. For the CDR3, the DNA is TGTGCCAGCAGCTTGTCCGGGACTAGCGGGAGTTACAATGAGCAGTTCTTC.

This clonotype has ten or more counts. In nucleotides, the CDR3 is TGTGCCAGCAGCTTGATCCAGGGGGGATACGAGCAGTACTTC. This sequence encodes CASSLIQGGYEQYF. The chain combines TRBV7-2 with TRBJ2-7; D might be TRBD1 (7 bases). Trimming stripped 3 bases from V and 4 bases from J, with 13 bases between. This CDR3 has 14 residues. Germline V gene lookup returns CDR1 SGHTA and CDR2 FQGNSA. The full variable domain, rest sourced from reference TRBV7-2 and TRBJ2-7, is GAGVSQSPSNKVTEKGKDVELRCDPISGHTALYWYRQSLGQGLEFLIYFQGNSAPDKSGLPSDRFSAERTGGSVSTLTIQRTQQEDSAVYLCASSLIQGGYEQYFGPGTRLTVT.

This clonotype was counted at least ten times. The chain combines TRBV20-1 with TRBJ2-1; D is tentatively TRBD1 or TRBD2 (6 bases each). Trimming removed 4 bases at V and 1 base at J, with 14 bases between. This CDR3 has 15 residues. From germline, CDR1 is DFQATT and CDR2 SNEGSKA (reference sequence). CDR3 DNA sequence: TGCAGTGCTAAATTCGGGGGCTTATCCTACAATGAGCAGTTCTTC. Its protein is CSAKFGGLSYNEQFF.

This clonotype appeared many times. The gene calls are TRBV12-3 or TRBV12-4 and TRBJ2-1; D gene uncertain. The CDR3 sequence is 12 residues long. Trimming removed 8 bases at V and 5 bases at J, with 10 bases between. The CDR3 reads CASGRTNNEQFF. CDR3 DNA sequence: TGTGCCAGCGGGCGAACAAACAATGAGCAGTTCTTC.

This clonotype came up many times. The chain has TRBV12-3 or TRBV12-4 and TRBJ2-7; 7 nucleotides agree with TRBD2. The CDR3 contains 15 residues. Trimming at V came to 4 bases and at J to 0 bases, leaving 6 bases not matched to a gene. The CDR3 loop is CASSSLAASSYEQYF. The DNA of the CDR3 is TGTGCCAGCAGTTCTCTAGCGGCCAGCTCCTACGAGCAGTACTTC.

The J gene is TRBJ1-3, the V gene TRBV2; TRBD1 might be the D (5 bases). The germline V and J ends were trimmed by 6 bases and 2 bases, with 14 bases remaining between them. CDR1 SNHLY and CDR2 FYNNEI come from the germline V gene. CDR3 length: 15 residues. The CDR3 DNA reads as TGTGCCAGCAGACAACCAGGGACCGCTGGAAACACCATATATTTT. Protein: CASRQPGTAGNTIYF.

This chain links TRBV27 with TRBJ1-5; D call uncertain. The CDR3 runs 18 residues. Germline CDR1 reads MNHEY; CDR2 reads SMNVEV (reference sequence). Trimming took 3 bases from V and 0 from J, leaving 18 bases between them. The CDR3: CASSFAPLGGYSNQPQHF. CDR3 nucleotide sequence: TGTGCCAGCAGTTTCGCACCCTTGGGAGGTTATAGCAATCAGCCCCAGCATTTT.

This clonotype was recorded many times. The chain links TRBV30 to TRBJ2-1; D is uncertain. This CDR3 region has 11 residues. Germline V gene data show CDR1 as GTSNPN and CDR2 as SVGIG (reference sequence). V gave up 2 bases and J gave up 8 bases, with 7 bases separating them. The CDR3 sequence is CAWSRIDEQFF. DNA of the CDR3: TGTGCCTGGAGTCGAATTGATGAGCAGTTCTTC. The full variable domain, completed using reference TRBV30 and TRBJ2-1, is SQTIHQWPATLVQPVGSPLSLECTVEGTSNPNLYWYRQAAGRGLQLLFYSVGIGQISSEVPQNLSASRPQDRQFILSSKKLLLSDSGFYLCAWSRIDEQFFGPGTRLTVL.

The chain links TRBV7-9 to TRBJ2-2, with TRBD2 matching 10 bases. Germline CDR1 SEHNR, CDR2 FQNEAQ (reference sequence). The V and J ends lost 4 bases and 6 bases, in that order; junction bases with no gene match: 8. The CDR3 covers 16 residues. The CDR3 sequence: CASSSLAGAVAGELFF. As DNA, the CDR3 is TGTGCCAGCAGCTCCCTAGCGGGAGCGGTAGCCGGGGAGCTGTTTTTT. The complete variable domain, with remaining parts taken from reference TRBV7-9 and TRBJ2-2, reads DTGVSQNPRHKITKRGQNVTFRCDPISEHNRLYWYRQTLGQGPEFLTYFQNEAQLEKSRLLSDRFSAERPKGSFSTLEIQRTEQGDSAMYLCASSSLAGAVAGELFFGEGSRLTVL.

This rearrangement joins TRBV3-1 to TRBJ2-7, with 7 bases lining up with TRBD1. The junction had 9 bases not matched to a gene; V was cut back by 3 bases and J by 1 base. Germline V lookup: CDR1 LGHDT, CDR2 YNNKEL (reference sequence). This CDR3 comprises 16 residues. The CDR3 DNA reads TGTGCCAGCAGCCAGGCCCTGGGACAGAATTCCTACGAGCAGTACTTC. Its protein is CASSQALGQNSYEQYF.

This clonotype was counted ten times or more. The chain recombines TRBV15 with TRBJ2-1; 7 bases fit TRBD2. With V trimmed by 0 bases and J by 3 bases, 5 bases remained unmatched. The CDR3 totals 16 residues. The germline V gene encodes CDR1 LNHNV and CDR2 YYDKDF (reference sequence). CDR3 in amino acids: CATSRDGGGSYNEQFF. CDR3 coding DNA: TGTGCCACCAGCAGAGATGGGGGGGGGAGCTACAATGAGCAGTTCTTC.

V is TRBV5-1 and J is TRBJ1-2, with a weak D call TRBD1 (5 bases). Trimming cost V 6 bases and J 5 bases, with 17 bases left between them. Germline V CDR1 and CDR2: SGHRS, YFSETQ. This CDR3 has 14 amino acids. The CDR3 DNA reads TGCGCCAGCAATCTGGGGGACGGAAAATATGGCTACACCTTC. Protein product: CASNLGDGKYGYTF.

This clonotype was picked up a small number of times. The chain joins TRBV7-3 to TRBJ2-1, with 8 nucleotides matching TRBD1. This CDR3 is built from 15 residues. The germline V gene has CDR1 SGHTA and CDR2 FQGTGA. The V segment lost 2 bases and the J segment 4 bases; nucleotides outside the gene matches: 4. In DNA, the CDR3 is TGTGCCAGCAGCTTAGGGACAGGAAGATACAATGAGCAGTTCTTC. Its translation is CASSLGTGRYNEQFF.

This clonotype was seen repeatedly, ten times or more. The chain combines TRBV10-3 with TRBJ1-1; no clear D gene. The CDR3 is 13 amino acids. Germline V lookup: CDR1 ENHRY, CDR2 SYGVKD. V was clipped by 9 bases and J by 0 bases, with 11 bases between them. CDR3: CAMKGSVNTEAFF. CDR3 DNA sequence: TGTGCCATGAAAGGCTCGGTGAACACTGAAGCTTTCTTT.

The chain employs TRBV9 and TRBJ2-7; TRBD2 agrees at 9 bases. This CDR3 comprises 15 residues. V shed 0 bases and J 6 bases; nucleotides not matched to a gene: 7. The germline V gene encodes CDR1 SGDLS and CDR2 YYNGEE. The CDR3 protein is CASSVVSGSLVEQYF. The CDR3 DNA reads TGTGCCAGCAGCGTAGTTAGCGGGAGTCTGGTCGAGCAGTACTTC. The entire variable domain, with the rest obtained from reference TRBV9 and TRBJ2-7, is as follows: DSGVTQTPKHLITATGQRVTLRCSPRSGDLSVYWYQQSLDQGLQFLIQYYNGEERAKGNILERFSAQQFPDLHSELNLSSLELGDSALYFCASSVVSGSLVEQYFGPGTRLTVT.

There are many counts of this clonotype. The chain uses TRBV6-1 and TRBJ2-7, with D possibly being TRBD1 (6 bases). This CDR3 has 13 amino acids. V was clipped by 6 bases and J by 7 bases, with 16 bases between them. CDR1 and CDR2 (germline): MNHNS, SASEGT. The CDR3 DNA reads TGTGCCAGCAGCCCAGGGGCGACGTGGGAGCAGTACTTC. This sequence encodes CASSPGATWEQYF.

There are many counts of this clonotype. The chain couples TRBV9 to TRBJ1-2; TRBD1 aligns across 9 bases. The CDR3 is made up of 14 amino acids. Losses at the gene ends were 3 bases for V and 6 bases for J; bases not matched to a gene: 6. The germline V gene encodes CDR1 SGDLS and CDR2 YYNGEE. The CDR3 sequence is CASSAGQGENGYTF. For the CDR3, the DNA is TGTGCCAGCAGCGCGGGACAGGGCGAAAATGGCTACACCTTC.

This clonotype was recorded at least ten times. The chain links TRBV5-5 to TRBJ2-1; D is perhaps TRBD1 or TRBD2 (5 bases each). Germline-derived CDR1 and CDR2 are SGHKS and YYEKEE (reference sequence). The CDR3 runs to 16 residues. V dropped 6 bases and J dropped 12 bases, with 28 bases sitting between them. CDR3: CASTTSPGTAKLGQFF. The CDR3 DNA sequence: TGTGCCAGCACGACCTCACCCGGGACCGCAAAACTGGGGCAGTTCTTC. The variable domain in full, with the rest retrieved from reference TRBV5-5 and TRBJ2-1, is DAGVTQSPTHLIKTRGQQVTLRCSPISGHKSVSWYQQVLGQGPQFIFQYYEKEERGRGNFPDRFSARQFPNYSSELNVNALLLGDSALYLCASTTSPGTAKLGQFFGPGTRLTVL.

This clonotype has a count of ten or more. V usage is TRBV7-9 and J usage is TRBJ2-7; D uncertain. The germline V gene has CDR1 SEHNR and CDR2 FQNEAQ (reference sequence). V was clipped by 1 base and J by 4 bases, with 11 bases between them. This CDR3 spans 14 amino acids. As DNA, the CDR3 is TGTGCCAGCAGCTTAGTGGCCCTGGGATACGAGCAGTACTTC. Translation: CASSLVALGYEQYF.

J is TRBJ1-1 and V is TRBV5-1; tentative D call: TRBD1 (6 bases). The V gene's germline CDR1 is SGHRS and CDR2 YFSETQ. The CDR3 has 14 amino acids. Trimming took 4 bases from V and 12 from J, leaving 22 bases between them. CDR3 loop: CASSQGSIGGKTFF. The CDR3 DNA is TGCGCCAGCAGCCAAGGCTCGATAGGGGGTAAGACTTTCTTT.

There are a few counts of this clonotype. Relative to the germline gene, one junction end is altered; a read error may explain this. The gene calls are TRBV12-3 or TRBV12-4 and TRBJ1-5; tentatively, D is TRBD1 (6 bases). This CDR3 contains 14 residues. CDR3 amino acids: CARRTGSGNQPQHF. For the CDR3, the DNA is TGTGCCCGCAGAACAGGGTCAGGTAATCAGCCCCAGCATTTT.

V gene TRBV27 combines with J gene TRBJ1-6, with 9 bases fitting TRBD1. Germline V gene sequence: CDR1 MNHEY, CDR2 SMNVEV (reference sequence). The CDR3 sequence is 14 residues long. V shed 5 bases, J shed 9 bases, and the junction held 5 bases outside the gene matches. Here the CDR3 reads CASSLPTGGSPLHF. The CDR3 bases are TGTGCCAGCAGTCTCCCGACAGGGGGTTCACCCCTCCACTTT.

This clonotype has at least ten counts. The chain is built from TRBV7-3 and TRBJ2-3; possibly TRBD2 for D (6 bases). The CDR3 contains 16 residues. CDR1 SGHTA and CDR2 FQGTGA come from the germline V gene. Trimming stripped 2 bases from V and 6 bases from J, with 18 bases between. CDR3: CASSLDIWSGEDTQYF. CDR3 coding DNA: TGTGCCAGCAGCTTAGACATCTGGTCGGGGGAGGATACGCAGTATTTT.

V gene TRBV7-3 combines with J gene TRBJ2-1; weak D call: TRBD2 (7 bases). Germline CDR1 and CDR2: SGHTA and FQGTGA. V lost 3 bases, J lost 5 bases, and 26 bases lay in between. The CDR3 covers 19 residues. CDR3 protein: CASSFQGGTGRVWDNEQFF. CDR3 nucleotides: TGTGCCAGCAGCTTCCAGGGAGGAACAGGGAGGGTTTGGGACAATGAGCAGTTCTTC.

The CDR3 protein is CASSPPGHEQYF. For the CDR3, the DNA is TGTGCCAGCAGTCCCCCCGGGCACGAGCAGTACTTC. The chain employs TRBV28 and TRBJ2-7, with unresolved D. Per the germline V gene, CDR1 is MDHEN and CDR2 is SYDVKM. This CDR3 contains 12 residues. V dropped 5 bases and J dropped 5 bases, with 10 bases sitting between them.

The chain links TRBV6-5 to TRBJ2-1, with TRBD2 matching 11 bases. The CDR3 spans 19 residues. The J segment lost 5 bases and the V segment lost 2 bases, leaving 14 bases of the junction unmatched. Germline CDR1 reads MNHEY; CDR2 reads SVGAGI. The CDR3 protein is CASSYHSRPGLAANNEQFF. The DNA for the CDR3 is TGTGCCAGCAGTTACCACTCGCGGCCGGGACTAGCGGCAAACAATGAGCAGTTCTTC.